This TCR beta chain was found in a study of T cell responses to AZD1222 COVID-19 vaccine (dated by TCRdb to 2020 to 2022). Regarding the study in general: AZD1222 recipients with second doses at about 4 weeks or about 12 weeks were pooled, because spike-specific TCR depth and breadth did not differ between schedules. TCR sequencing was performed for roughly 250 trial participants, of whom about 200 were given two doses of AZD1222 and 26 were given two doses of MenACWY control vaccine. Enrollment into the trials was organized by age into subgroups of 18-55, 56-69 and 70-plus years, and those subgroups contained roughly 140, 27 and 60 TCR-sequenced participants, respectively. The paper's findings and limits, for the study overall: Spike-specific TCR breadth and depth rose significantly after two AZD1222 doses compared with day 0 and with MenACWY recipients. Epitopes outside the regions mutated in the B.1.351 and B.1.1.7 variants were reportedly recognized by nearly half of the unique spike-specific TCRs. Most participants were white British and females outnumbered males, and the authors suggested that clonal diversity may have been underestimated. Conclusions about previously exposed vaccinees are limited because only six or seven AZD1222 recipients were SARS-CoV-2 seropositive at baseline. In the small 56-69-year group, the increase in depth fell short of significance, most likely because of low power. CD4 TCRs associated with the vaccine covered the entire spike protein, and the dominant responses were in regions 160-218 and 743-854. Because no day 14 peak-response samples were available, repertoires were characterized only after the peak T cell response.

The intended sense of this specimen's time point label: baseline before first vaccination. Vaccinee samples were obtained from the UK trials COV001 and COV002, which included a single-blind randomized controlled phase 2/3 trial of AZD1222 (ChAdOx1 nCoV-19) in healthy adults. Trial participant PBMC samples were collected at day 0 and day 28 after the second dose for TCRbeta chain sequencing. This clone was seen only once. Its antigen is not yet known. Base-call qualities are not available, and no considerably larger clone is one nucleotide away. The CDR3 regions of human TCRbeta chains were subjected to immunosequencing. In the original analysis: Repertoire TCRs were matched against a reference library of SARS-CoV-2-specific TCRs generated with the MIRA antigen-specificity platform. Breadth was defined as the fraction of unique TCRs that were SARS-CoV-2-associated. Depth was defined as the fraction of total T cells that were SARS-CoV-2-associated. Each spike-specific TCR was assigned to its reactive spike region and to a CD4 or CD8 class using the MIRA data. Log10-transformed breadth and depth values were compared by one-way ANOVA with Sidak's multiple comparisons tests. Sourced from immuneACCESS, this table was stored by TCRdb with only in-frame sequences that have V and J called. A share of the clones is absent; for the studies checked, an unresolved V gene accounts for under half, and the remainder has no known explanation. That table gives V, J and clone size, and the DNA gave D and trimming. In this sample the table shows over 120,000 clones, nearly 95% of which occur a single time. In total, the top ten clones hold under 6.5% of the sample.

Trimming removed 2 bases from V and 8 bases from J; the gene matches leave 6 bases unexplained. The CDR3, cysteine through phenylalanine, is 13 amino acids long. The read is trimmed to its CDR3 DNA, 39 bases read in frame from base 1. Reading the germline V gene (reference sequence) gives CDR1 SGHNT and CDR2 YYREEE. The receptor was isolated from an adult in good health. The chain is made from TRBV5-4 and TRBJ1-2, with 7 junctional bases fitting TRBD1. The sample in question was peripheral blood, obtained on day 0 of AZD1222 vaccination. At the DNA level, the sequence is TGTGCCAGCAGCTTTCAGGGGGTGTGGGGCTACACCTTC. Its coded protein is CASSFQGVWGYTF.